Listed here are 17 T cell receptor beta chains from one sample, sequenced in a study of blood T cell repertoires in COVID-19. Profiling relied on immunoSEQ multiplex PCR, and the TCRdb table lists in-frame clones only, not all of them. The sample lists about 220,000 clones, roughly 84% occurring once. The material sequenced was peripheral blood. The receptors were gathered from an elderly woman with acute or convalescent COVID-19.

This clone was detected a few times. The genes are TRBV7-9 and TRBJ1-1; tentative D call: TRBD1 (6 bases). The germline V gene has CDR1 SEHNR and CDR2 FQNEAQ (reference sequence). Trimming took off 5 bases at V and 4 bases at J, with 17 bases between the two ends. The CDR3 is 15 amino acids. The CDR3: CASSQEGGRGTEAFF. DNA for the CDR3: TGTGCCAGCAGCCAAGAAGGGGGTCGAGGCACTGAAGCTTTCTTT.

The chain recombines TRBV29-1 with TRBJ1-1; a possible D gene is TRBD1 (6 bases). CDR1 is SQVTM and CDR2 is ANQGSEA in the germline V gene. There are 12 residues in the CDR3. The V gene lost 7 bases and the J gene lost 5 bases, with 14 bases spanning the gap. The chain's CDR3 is CSAGGQGTEAFF. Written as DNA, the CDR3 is TGCAGCGCCGGGGGGCAGGGGACTGAAGCTTTCTTT.

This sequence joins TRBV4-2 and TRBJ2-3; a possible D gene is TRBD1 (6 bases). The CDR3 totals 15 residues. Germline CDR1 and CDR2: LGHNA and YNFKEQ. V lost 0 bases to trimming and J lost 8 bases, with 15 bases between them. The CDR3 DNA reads TGTGCCAGCAGCCAAGAACCCCAGGGGACCAGTACGCAGTATTTT. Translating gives CASSQEPQGTSTQYF.

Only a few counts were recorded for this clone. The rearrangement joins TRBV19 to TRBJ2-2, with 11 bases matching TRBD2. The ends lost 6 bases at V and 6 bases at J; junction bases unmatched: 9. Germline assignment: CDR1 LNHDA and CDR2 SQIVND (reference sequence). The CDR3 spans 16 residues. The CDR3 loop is CASSPVAGGAAGELFF. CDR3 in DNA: TGTGCCAGTAGCCCCGTAGCGGGGGGGGCGGCCGGGGAGCTGTTTTTT.

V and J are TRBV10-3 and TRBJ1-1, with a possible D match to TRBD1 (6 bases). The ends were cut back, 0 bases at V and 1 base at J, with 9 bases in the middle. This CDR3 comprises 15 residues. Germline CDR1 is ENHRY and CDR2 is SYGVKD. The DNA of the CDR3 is TGTGCCATCAGTGAGTCGACACAGGGGAACACTGAAGCTTTCTTT. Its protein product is CAISESTQGNTEAFF.

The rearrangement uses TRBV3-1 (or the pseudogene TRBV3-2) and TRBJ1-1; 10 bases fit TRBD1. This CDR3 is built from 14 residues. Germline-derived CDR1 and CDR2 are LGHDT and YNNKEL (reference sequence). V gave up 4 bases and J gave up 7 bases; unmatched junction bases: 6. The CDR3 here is CASSRRQGASEAFF. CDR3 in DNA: TGTGCCAGCAGCCGACGACAGGGGGCAAGTGAAGCTTTCTTT.

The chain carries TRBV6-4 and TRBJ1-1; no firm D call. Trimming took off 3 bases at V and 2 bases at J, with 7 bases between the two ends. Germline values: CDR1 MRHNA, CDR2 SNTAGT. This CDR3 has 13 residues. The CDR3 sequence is CASSEYINTEAFF. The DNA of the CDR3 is TGTGCCAGCAGTGAGTACATTAACACTGAAGCTTTCTTT.

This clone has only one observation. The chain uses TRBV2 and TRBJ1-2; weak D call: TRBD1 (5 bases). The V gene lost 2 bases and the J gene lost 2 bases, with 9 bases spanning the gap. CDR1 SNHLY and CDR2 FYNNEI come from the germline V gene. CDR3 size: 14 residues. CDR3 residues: CASSETTDNYGYTF. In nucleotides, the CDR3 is TGTGCCAGCAGTGAAACGACAGACAACTATGGCTACACCTTC.

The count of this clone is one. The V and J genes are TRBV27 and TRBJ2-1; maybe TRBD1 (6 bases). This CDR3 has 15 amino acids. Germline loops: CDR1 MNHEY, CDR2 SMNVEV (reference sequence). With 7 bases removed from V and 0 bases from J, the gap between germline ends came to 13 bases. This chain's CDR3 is CASTRTASSYNEQFF. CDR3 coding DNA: TGTGCCAGCACCCGGACAGCAAGCTCCTACAATGAGCAGTTCTTC.

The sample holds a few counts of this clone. This chain's CDR3 is CASSLGIRLAGEQYF. The CDR3 bases are TGTGCCAGCAGCTTGGGAATCAGACTAGCTGGGGAGCAGTACTTC. V and J are TRBV5-5 and TRBJ2-7; 7 nucleotides line up with TRBD2. The CDR3 loop spans 15 amino acids. V dropped 0 bases and J dropped 7; count of bases not matched to a gene: 10. Germline CDR1 is SGHKS and CDR2 is YYEKEE (reference sequence).

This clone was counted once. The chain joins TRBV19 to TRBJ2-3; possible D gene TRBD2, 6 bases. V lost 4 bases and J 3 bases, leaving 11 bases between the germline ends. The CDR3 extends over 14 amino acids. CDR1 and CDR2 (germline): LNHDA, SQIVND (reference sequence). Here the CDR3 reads CASSRVAVTDTQYF. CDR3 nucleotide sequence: TGTGCCAGTAGTAGGGTAGCGGTTACAGATACGCAGTATTTT.

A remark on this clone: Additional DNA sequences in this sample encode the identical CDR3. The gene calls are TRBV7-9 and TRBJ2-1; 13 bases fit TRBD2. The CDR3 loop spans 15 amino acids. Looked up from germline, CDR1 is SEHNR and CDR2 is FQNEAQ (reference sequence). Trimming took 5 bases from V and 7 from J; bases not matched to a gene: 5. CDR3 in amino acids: CASSQRTSGGNEQFF. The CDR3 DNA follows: TGTGCCAGCAGCCAGAGGACTAGCGGGGGTAATGAGCAGTTCTTC.

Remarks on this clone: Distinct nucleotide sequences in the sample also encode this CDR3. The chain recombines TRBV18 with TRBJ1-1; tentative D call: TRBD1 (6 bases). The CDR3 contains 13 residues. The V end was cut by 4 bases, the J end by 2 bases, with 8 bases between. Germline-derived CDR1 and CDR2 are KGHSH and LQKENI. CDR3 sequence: CASSLDRNTEAFF. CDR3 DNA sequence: TGTGCCAGCTCACTGGACAGAAACACTGAAGCTTTCTTT.

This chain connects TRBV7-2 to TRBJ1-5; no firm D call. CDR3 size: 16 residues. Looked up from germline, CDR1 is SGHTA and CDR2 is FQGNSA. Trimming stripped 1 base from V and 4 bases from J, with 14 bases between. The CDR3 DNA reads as TGTGCCAGCAGCTTAGTCGGGTCGGTTGGGAATCAGCCCCAGCATTTT. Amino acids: CASSLVGSVGNQPQHF.

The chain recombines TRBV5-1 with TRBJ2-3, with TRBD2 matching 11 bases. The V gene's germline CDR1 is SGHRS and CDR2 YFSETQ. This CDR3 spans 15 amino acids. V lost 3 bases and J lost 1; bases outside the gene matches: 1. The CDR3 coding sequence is TGCGCCAGCAGCTCGGGACTAGCGGGCACAGATACGCAGTATTTT. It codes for CASSSGLAGTDTQYF. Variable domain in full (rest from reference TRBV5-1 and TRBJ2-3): KAGVTQTPRYLIKTRGQQVTLSCSPISGHRSVSWYQQTPGQGLQFLFEYFSETQRNKGNFPGRFSGRQFSNSRSEMNVSTLELGDSALYLCASSSGLAGTDTQYFGPGTRLTVL.

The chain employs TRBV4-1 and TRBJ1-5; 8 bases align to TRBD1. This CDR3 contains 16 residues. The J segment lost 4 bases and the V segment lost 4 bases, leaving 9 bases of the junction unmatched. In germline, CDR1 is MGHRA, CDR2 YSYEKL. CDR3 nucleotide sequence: TGCGCCAGCAGCCCCGGACAGGGCCCTCTTAATCAGCCCCAGCATTTT. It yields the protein CASSPGQGPLNQPQHF.

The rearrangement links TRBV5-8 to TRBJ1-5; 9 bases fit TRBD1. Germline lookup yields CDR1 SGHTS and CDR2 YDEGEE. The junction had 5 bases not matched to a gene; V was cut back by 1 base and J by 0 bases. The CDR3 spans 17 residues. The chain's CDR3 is CASSLTGGTYSNQPQHF. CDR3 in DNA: TGTGCCAGCAGCTTGACAGGGGGCACGTATAGCAATCAGCCCCAGCATTTT. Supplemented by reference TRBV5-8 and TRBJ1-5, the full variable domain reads EAGVTQSPTHLIKTRGQQATLRCSPISGHTSVYWYQQALGLGLQFLLWYDEGEERNRGNFPPRFSGRQFPNYSSELNVNALELEDSALYLCASSLTGGTYSNQPQHFGDGTRLSIL.